The present entry profiles one T cell receptor beta chain with its context. Antigen unknown. This sample is part of a study of Tregs in tolerant kidney transplant recipients. Study-wide background: The nonmyeloablative bone marrow transplants came from related graft donors, with transient mixed chimerism.

The V gene lost 1 base and the J gene lost 1 base, with 14 bases spanning the gap. The V gene's germline CDR1 is SGHNT and CDR2 YENEEA. This CDR3 is 18 amino acids long. Whole-study findings and limits: Tolerant patients' donor-specific Tregs expanded beyond overall Tregs, suggesting antigen-driven growth.

Thawed PBMCs were FACS-sorted into unstimulated CD4+CD25+CD127- regulatory T cells, CD4+CD25- non-regulatory cells, CD4 and CD8 cells. Sequencing used immunoSEQ multiplex PCR; TCRdb keeps in-frame clones, though not all of them. The sample includes about 64,000 clones, under 98% seen only once; the top ten take 0.34%. The receptor was isolated from a human donor who received a combined kidney and bone marrow transplant. The material sequenced was Tregs from blood, taken before the transplant. The V gene is TRBV11-3, the J gene TRBJ2-6, with D possibly matching TRBD1 (6 bases). CDR3 DNA sequence: TGTGCCAGCAGCTTAGGAGGTGGCAGGGGATCTGGGGCCAACGTCCTGACTTTC. It translates to CASSLGGGRGSGANVLTF. Together with reference TRBV11-3 and TRBJ2-6, the CDR3 gives the full variable domain: EAGVVQSPRYKIIEKKQPVAFWCNPISGHNTLYWYLQNLGQGPELLIRYENEEAVDDSQLPKDRFSAERLKGVDSTLKIQPAELGDSAVYLCASSLGGGRGSGANVLTFGAGSRLTVL.